Presented here are 21 T cell receptor beta chains from one specimen sequenced in a study of blood T cell repertoires in COVID-19. TCRdb's copy holds only in-frame clones and misses some; the assay was immunoSEQ multiplex PCR. Among 160,000 or so clones listed, roughly 86% were seen once. The sample was peripheral blood. The receptors come from a woman aged 55-69 years who had recovered from COVID-19.

This clone was seen more than once but under ten times. The CDR3 coding sequence is TGTGCCAGCAGTTACCAGGGCTATGGCTACACCTTC. The encoded protein is CASSYQGYGYTF. V and J are TRBV6-5 and TRBJ1-2; a possible D gene is TRBD1 (5 bases). The CDR3 runs to 12 residues. CDR1 and CDR2 from the germline V gene are MNHEY and SVGAGI. V was shortened by 2 bases and J by 4 bases, with 5 bases between the two germline ends.

The chain employs TRBV19 and TRBJ1-4; D not resolved. CDR1 and CDR2 (germline): LNHDA, SQIVND (reference sequence). V was clipped by 6 bases and J by 4 bases, with 12 bases between them. The CDR3 length is 14 residues. The CDR3 region has the DNA TGTGCCAGTAGCCTTCCGGGTCTTAATGAAAAACTGTTTTTT. This encodes CASSLPGLNEKLFF.

This clone was found once. The chain recombines TRBV10-3 with TRBJ2-7, with 7 bases fitting TRBD1. V dropped 3 bases and J dropped 4; count of bases not matched to a gene: 6. This CDR3 comprises 14 residues. Germline values: CDR1 ENHRY, CDR2 SYGVKD. CDR3: CAISDLGRGYEQYF. Written as DNA, the CDR3 is TGTGCCATCAGTGATTTGGGCAGGGGGTACGAGCAGTACTTC.

The chain recombines TRBV28 with TRBJ2-7; D may be TRBD1 (6 bases). CDR3 length equals 15 residues. The germline CDR1 and CDR2 sequences are MDHEN and SYDVKM. V shed 6 bases and J shed 2 bases, with 17 bases lying between them. The CDR3 reads CASRSASRGTYEQYF. In DNA, the CDR3 is TGTGCCAGCAGGTCTGCCTCCAGGGGAACCTACGAGCAGTACTTC. Variable domain in full (rest from reference TRBV28 and TRBJ2-7): DVKVTQSSRYLVKRTGEKVFLECVQDMDHENMFWYRQDPGLGLRLIYFSYDVKMKEKGDIPEGYSVSREKKERFSLILESASTNQTSMYLCASRSASRGTYEQYFGPGTRLTVT.

CDR3 protein: CASSIETTSGGLFDTQYF. The CDR3 DNA is TGTGCCAGTAGTATAGAGACGACTAGCGGGGGGCTCTTCGATACGCAGTATTTT. The chain uses TRBV19 and TRBJ2-3; 13 bases agree with TRBD2. Germline trimming cut 0 bases from V and 6 bases from J; bases unmatched to any gene: 9. The CDR3 is 18 residues long. The germline V gene encodes CDR1 LNHDA and CDR2 SQIVND (reference sequence). The entire variable domain, with the rest obtained from reference TRBV19 and TRBJ2-3, is as follows: DGGITQSPKYLFRKEGQNVTLSCEQNLNHDAMYWYRQDPGQGLRLIYYSQIVNDFQKGDIAEGYSVSREKKESFPLTVTSAQKNPTAFYLCASSIETTSGGLFDTQYFGPGTRLTVL.

V and J are TRBV5-1 and TRBJ2-1, with 9 bases that match TRBD1. The trim removed 2 bases at V and 5 bases at J, leaving 5 bases unmatched. This CDR3 comprises 15 residues. CDR1 and CDR2 (germline): SGHRS, YFSETQ. CDR3 DNA: TGCGCCAGCAGCTTTGACGGGACAGGGAACAATGAGCAGTTCTTC. It is translated as CASSFDGTGNNEQFF. The variable domain in full, completed from reference TRBV5-1 and TRBJ2-1, reads KAGVTQTPRYLIKTRGQQVTLSCSPISGHRSVSWYQQTPGQGLQFLFEYFSETQRNKGNFPGRFSGRQFSNSRSEMNVSTLELGDSALYLCASSFDGTGNNEQFFGPGTRLTVL.

This clone was detected only once. The rearrangement joins TRBV28 to TRBJ2-7; TRBD1 might be the D (5 bases). Germline loops: CDR1 MDHEN, CDR2 SYDVKM. The CDR3 covers 13 residues. The V and J ends lost 7 bases and 4 bases respectively, with 14 bases between them. CDR3 sequence: CASTKPGQYEQYF. The DNA of the CDR3 is TGTGCCAGCACTAAGCCAGGGCAATACGAGCAGTACTTC.

This chain uses TRBV10-3 with TRBJ2-5, with D tentatively TRBD1 (5 bases). The CDR3 has 16 residues. V shed 3 bases and J shed 1 base, with 15 bases lying between them. Germline V gives CDR1 ENHRY, CDR2 SYGVKD. The CDR3 DNA reads as TGTGCCATCAGTGAAAGGCCAGGGTCACCCCAAGAGACCCAGTACTTC. Its protein product is CAISERPGSPQETQYF.

The chain links TRBV5-4 to TRBJ1-1; maybe TRBD1 (5 bases). The CDR3 has 16 residues. Between the trimmed V and J ends, which lost 0 bases and 11 bases, there was a span of 23 bases. In germline, CDR1 is SGHNT, CDR2 YYREEE (reference sequence). CDR3 amino acids: CASSLGGPGGVSTAFF. The DNA for the CDR3 is TGTGCCAGCAGCTTGGGAGGACCTGGAGGGGTTAGTACGGCTTTCTTT.

The chain carries TRBV12-3 or TRBV12-4 and TRBJ2-5; possible D gene TRBD2, 6 bases. The ends were cut back, 3 bases at V and 1 base at J, with 6 bases in the middle. The CDR3 sequence is 13 residues long. Written as DNA, the CDR3 is TGTGCCAGCAGTTTGACTAGCCAAGAGACCCAGTACTTC. Protein: CASSLTSQETQYF.

Turning to this clone: Different DNA sequences within this sample yield the same CDR3. The genes are TRBV19 and TRBJ1-2; 9 positions match TRBD1. Germline values: CDR1 LNHDA, CDR2 SQIVND (reference sequence). V shed 3 bases and J 6 bases; nucleotides not matched to a gene: 2. The CDR3 loop spans 13 amino acids. The CDR3 sequence is CASSMRTGDGYTF. As DNA, the CDR3 is TGTGCCAGTAGTATGCGGACAGGGGATGGCTACACCTTC.

This chain connects TRBV5-1 to TRBJ2-3; D possibly corresponds to TRBD1 (7 bases). The V gene lost 4 bases and the J gene lost 0 bases, with 18 bases spanning the gap. The V gene's germline CDR1 is SGHRS and CDR2 YFSETQ. This CDR3 spans 17 amino acids. This CDR3 reads CASSKRSQGGSTDTQYF. CDR3 bases: TGCGCCAGCAGCAAAAGATCTCAGGGGGGTAGCACAGATACGCAGTATTTT.

CDR3 protein: CASSQGTRRNTEAFF. CDR3 in DNA: TGCGCCAGCAGCCAAGGGACAAGAAGGAACACTGAAGCTTTCTTT. The chain joins TRBV4-1 to TRBJ1-1, with D maybe TRBD1 (5 bases). This CDR3 is 15 amino acids long. Germline V gene data show CDR1 as MGHRA and CDR2 as YSYEKL. Trimming took 1 base from V and 1 from J, leaving 10 bases between them.

This sequence joins TRBV28 and TRBJ2-7; 7 nucleotides line up with TRBD1. This CDR3 region has 15 residues. Germline V CDR1 and CDR2: MDHEN, SYDVKM. V trimming: 6 bases; J trimming: 2 bases; junction bases outside the gene matches: 10. The CDR3: CASSGHTGDPYEQYF. CDR3 nucleotide sequence: TGTGCCAGCAGCGGACACACAGGGGATCCCTACGAGCAGTACTTC.

V and J are TRBV19 and TRBJ1-3; D gene uncertain. Per germline, CDR1 LNHDA and CDR2 SQIVND (reference sequence). The CDR3 is 13 residues long. The germline V and J ends were trimmed by 8 bases and 4 bases, with 12 bases remaining between them. The CDR3 sequence is CASEALSGNTIYF. The CDR3 DNA reads TGTGCCAGTGAAGCGTTGTCAGGAAACACCATATATTTT.

This clone was counted once. V is TRBV9 and J is TRBJ2-3; 7 bases align to TRBD2. The CDR3 is made up of 15 amino acids. From germline, CDR1 is SGDLS and CDR2 YYNGEE. V was pared by 2 bases and J by 0 bases, with 3 bases of the junction left unmatched. The CDR3: CASSVSSGSTDTQYF. DNA for the CDR3: TGTGCCAGCAGCGTTTCTAGCGGAAGCACAGATACGCAGTATTTT.

The chain uses TRBV5-1 and TRBJ1-1, with 12 nucleotides matching TRBD1. CDR1 is SGHRS and CDR2 is YFSETQ in the germline V gene. CDR3 length: 15 amino acids. V gave up 0 bases and J gave up 7 bases; unmatched junction bases: 4. CDR3 bases: TGCGCCAGCAGCTTGGTGGGACAGGGGGCGATTGAAGCTTTCTTT. It translates to CASSLVGQGAIEAFF.

The chain couples TRBV7-8 to TRBJ1-1; D gene uncertain. The CDR3 sequence is 13 residues long. Trimming took 1 base from V and 3 from J, leaving 6 bases between them. The germline V gene has CDR1 SGHVS and CDR2 FQNEAQ. The CDR3 loop reads CASSLVEYTEAFF. CDR3 nucleotide sequence: TGTGCCAGCAGCTTAGTGGAGTACACTGAAGCTTTCTTT.

V is TRBV4-1 and J is TRBJ1-2; 7 bases agree with TRBD1. The CDR3 is 18 residues long. V gave up 2 bases and J gave up 4 bases; unmatched junction bases: 16. Germline assignment: CDR1 MGHRA and CDR2 YSYEKL. The CDR3 sequence is CASSQNPLAPGGVYGYTF. The CDR3 DNA sequence: TGCGCCAGCAGCCAAAATCCCTTGGCGCCAGGGGGAGTCTATGGCTACACCTTC.

J is TRBJ2-3 and V is TRBV5-1, with D possibly matching TRBD2 (5 bases). CDR1 and CDR2 from the germline V gene are SGHRS and YFSETQ. The CDR3 sequence is 13 residues long. Trimming pared 4 bases from V and 7 bases from J, leaving 13 bases between. The CDR3 is CASSPIGGNTQYF. In DNA, the CDR3 is TGCGCCAGCAGCCCCATTGGAGGCAATACGCAGTATTTT.

This clone appeared once. The V and J genes are TRBV18 and TRBJ1-2; D remains unclear. Per the germline V gene, CDR1 is KGHSH and CDR2 is LQKENI. V was clipped by 1 base and J by 3 bases, with 9 bases between them. The CDR3 totals 14 residues. The CDR3 bases are TGTGCCAGCTCACCACTGTCAGGTGACTATGGCTACACCTTC. Protein product: CASSPLSGDYGYTF.